The clone carrying this T cell receptor (beta chain) was observed a few times. Its antigen is as yet unknown. The investigators made TCR beta cDNA from 400 to 500 ng total RNA, using a constant-region primer. Researchers made the TCR beta libraries by running three nested multiplex PCR rounds with slightly modified ARM-PCR. Researchers ran the first two PCR rounds for approximately 10 cycles each with TRBV1-TRBV30 forward primers and a C-beta reverse primer. In TCRdb, the multiplex PCR reads were re-called with MiXCR into one record per CDR3 protein. The sample has about 200,000 distinct CDR3 sequences, roughly two thirds seen once; the top ten hold roughly 6.4%. The source of the sample is a study of tumor-infiltrating lymphocytes in primary liver carcinoma. The overall study: Surgical resection was the treatment these patients received for primary liver carcinoma. Those enrolled were patients of both sexes, who were aged 30 to 69 years. Sequenced samples came back with roughly 3.5 to 7.5 million productive TCRbeta reads, and the counts looked alike across tissue types. Points from the study as a whole: Tumors significantly exceeded blood in top-250-clone fraction (p = 0.039).

Germline loops: CDR1 MDHEN, CDR2 SYDVKM. CDR3 length: 13 amino acids. The J segment lost 7 bases and the V segment lost 6 bases, leaving 6 bases of the junction unmatched. Blood RNA originated from unsorted whole blood, with germline DNA additionally extracted. The TCR sequence derives from a woman in her fifties or sixties with primary liver carcinoma and hepatitis B virus infection. V gene TRBV28 combines with J gene TRBJ1-1; TRBD1 matches 9 bases. Sequences were obtained from peripheral blood. The CDR3 loop is CASSLRQGGEAFF. The DNA of the CDR3 is TGTGCCAGCAGCCTCAGACAGGGGGGTGAAGCTTTCTTT.